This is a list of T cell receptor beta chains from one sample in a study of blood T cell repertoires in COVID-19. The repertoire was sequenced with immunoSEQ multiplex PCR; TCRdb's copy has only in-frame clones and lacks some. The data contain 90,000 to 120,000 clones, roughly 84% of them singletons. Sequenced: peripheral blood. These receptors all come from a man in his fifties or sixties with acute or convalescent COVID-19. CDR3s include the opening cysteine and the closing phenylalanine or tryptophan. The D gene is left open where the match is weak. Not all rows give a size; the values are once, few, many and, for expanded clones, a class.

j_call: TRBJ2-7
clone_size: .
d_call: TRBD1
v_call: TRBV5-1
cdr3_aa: CASSFLDREDEQYF
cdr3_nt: TGCGCCAGCAGCTTCCTGGACAGGGAGGACGAGCAGTACTTC

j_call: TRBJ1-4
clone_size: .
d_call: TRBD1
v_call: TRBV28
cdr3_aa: CARGARGQKATNEKLFF
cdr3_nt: TGTGCCAGGGGGGCCCGGGGACAGAAGGCAACTAATGAAAAACTGTTTTTT

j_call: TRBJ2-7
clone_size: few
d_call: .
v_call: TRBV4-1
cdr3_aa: CASSPILKDSRKYF
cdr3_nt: TGCGCCAGCAGCCCCATCCTGAAGGACAGTCGTAAGTACTTC

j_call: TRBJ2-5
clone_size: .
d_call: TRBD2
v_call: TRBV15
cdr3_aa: CATSGGGWETQYF
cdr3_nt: TGTGCCACCAGCGGCGGGGGGTGGGAGACCCAGTACTTC

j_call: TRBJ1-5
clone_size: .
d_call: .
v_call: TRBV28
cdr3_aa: CASNWQANQPQHF
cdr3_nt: TGTGCCAGCAACTGGCAGGCTAATCAGCCCCAGCATTTT

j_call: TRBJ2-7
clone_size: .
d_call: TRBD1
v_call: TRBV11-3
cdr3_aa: CASSLQGASDEQYF
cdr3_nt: TGTGCCAGCAGCTTACAGGGGGCTTCGGACGAGCAGTACTTC

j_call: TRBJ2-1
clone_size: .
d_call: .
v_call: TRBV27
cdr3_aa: CASSLSFATSSYNEQFF
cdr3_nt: TGTGCCAGCAGTTTATCATTTGCGACTAGCTCCTACAATGAGCAGTTCTTC

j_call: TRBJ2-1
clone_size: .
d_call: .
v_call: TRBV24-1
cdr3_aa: CATRGHLIPEQFF
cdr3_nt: TGTGCCACCAGGGGACATCTGATTCCCGAGCAGTTCTTC

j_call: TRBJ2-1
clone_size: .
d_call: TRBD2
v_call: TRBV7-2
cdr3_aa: CASSSRLADYNEQFF
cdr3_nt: TGTGCCAGCAGCTCCCGACTAGCGGATTACAATGAGCAGTTCTTC

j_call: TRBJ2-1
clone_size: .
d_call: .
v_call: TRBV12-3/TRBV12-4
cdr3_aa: CASSFAVNEQFF
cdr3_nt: TGTGCCAGCAGTTTCGCGGTCAATGAGCAGTTCTTC

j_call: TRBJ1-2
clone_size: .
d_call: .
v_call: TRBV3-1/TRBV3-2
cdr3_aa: CASSARKGFDYGYTF
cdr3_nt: TGTGCCAGCAGCGCGCGGAAGGGGTTTGACTATGGCTACACCTTC